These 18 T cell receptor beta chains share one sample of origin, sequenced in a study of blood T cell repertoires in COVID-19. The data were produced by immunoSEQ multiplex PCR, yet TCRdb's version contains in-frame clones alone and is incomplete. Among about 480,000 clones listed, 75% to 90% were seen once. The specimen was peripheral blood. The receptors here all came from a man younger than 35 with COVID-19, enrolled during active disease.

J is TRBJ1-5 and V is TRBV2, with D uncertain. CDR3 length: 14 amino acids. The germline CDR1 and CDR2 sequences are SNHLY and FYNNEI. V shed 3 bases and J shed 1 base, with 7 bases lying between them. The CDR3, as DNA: TGTGCCAGCAGTGAGTTTCGGAGCAATCAGCCCCAGCATTTT. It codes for CASSEFRSNQPQHF.

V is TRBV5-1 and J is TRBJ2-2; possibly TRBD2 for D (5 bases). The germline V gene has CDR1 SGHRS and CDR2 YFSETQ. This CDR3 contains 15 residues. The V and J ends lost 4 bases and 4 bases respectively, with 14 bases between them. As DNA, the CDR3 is TGCGCCAGCAGCCTTTCCTTCGCGGGCACCGGGGAGCTGTTTTTT. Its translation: CASSLSFAGTGELFF.

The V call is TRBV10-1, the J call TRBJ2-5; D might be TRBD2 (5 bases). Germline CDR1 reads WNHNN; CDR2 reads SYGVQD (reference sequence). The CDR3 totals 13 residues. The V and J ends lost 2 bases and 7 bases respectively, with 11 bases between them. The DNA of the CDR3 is TGCGCCAGCAGTGAGACGGCCGAGGGGACCCAGTACTTC. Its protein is CASSETAEGTQYF.

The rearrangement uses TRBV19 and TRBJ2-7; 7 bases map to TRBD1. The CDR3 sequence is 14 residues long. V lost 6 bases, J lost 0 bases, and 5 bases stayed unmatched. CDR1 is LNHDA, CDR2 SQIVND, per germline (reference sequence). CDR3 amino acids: CASRRQGDSYEQYF. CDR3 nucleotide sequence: TGTGCCAGTAGGAGACAGGGAGACTCCTACGAGCAGTACTTC.

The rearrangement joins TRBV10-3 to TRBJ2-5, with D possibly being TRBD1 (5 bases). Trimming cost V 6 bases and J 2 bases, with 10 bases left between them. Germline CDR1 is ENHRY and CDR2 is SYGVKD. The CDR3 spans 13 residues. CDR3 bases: TGTGCCATCAGCCCGACAGAACAAGAGACCCAGTACTTC. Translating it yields CAISPTEQETQYF.

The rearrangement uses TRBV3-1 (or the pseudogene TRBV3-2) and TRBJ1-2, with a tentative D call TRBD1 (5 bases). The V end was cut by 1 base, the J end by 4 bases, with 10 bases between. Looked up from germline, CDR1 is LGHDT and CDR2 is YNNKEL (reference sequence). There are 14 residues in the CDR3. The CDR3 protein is CASSQGGAGYGYTF. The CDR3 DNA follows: TGTGCCAGCAGCCAAGGGGGCGCAGGCTATGGCTACACCTTC.

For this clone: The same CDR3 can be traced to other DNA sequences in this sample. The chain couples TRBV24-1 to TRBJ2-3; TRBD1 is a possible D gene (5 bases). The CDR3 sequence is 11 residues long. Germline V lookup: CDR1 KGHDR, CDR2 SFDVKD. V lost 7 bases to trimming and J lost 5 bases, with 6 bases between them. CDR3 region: CATRQGDTQYF. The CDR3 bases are TGTGCCACCAGGCAGGGAGATACGCAGTATTTT.

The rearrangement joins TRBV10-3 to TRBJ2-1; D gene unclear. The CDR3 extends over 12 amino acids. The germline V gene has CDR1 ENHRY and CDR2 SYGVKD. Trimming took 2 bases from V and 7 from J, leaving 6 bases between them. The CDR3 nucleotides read TGTGCCATCAGTGAGGGGCAAAATGAGCAGTTCTTC. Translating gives CAISEGQNEQFF.

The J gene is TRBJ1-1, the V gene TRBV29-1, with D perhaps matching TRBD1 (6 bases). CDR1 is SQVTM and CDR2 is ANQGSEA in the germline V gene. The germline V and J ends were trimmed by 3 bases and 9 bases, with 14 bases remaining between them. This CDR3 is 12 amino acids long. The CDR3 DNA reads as TGCAGCGTTGAGGCAACAGGGAGTAAAGCTTTCTTT. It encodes CSVEATGSKAFF.

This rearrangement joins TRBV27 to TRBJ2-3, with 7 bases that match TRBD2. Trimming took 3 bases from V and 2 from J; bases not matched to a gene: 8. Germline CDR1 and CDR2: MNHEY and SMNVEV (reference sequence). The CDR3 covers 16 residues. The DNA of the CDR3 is TGTGCCAGCAGTTTCCTAAGCGGGATTAACACAGATACGCAGTATTTT. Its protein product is CASSFLSGINTDTQYF.

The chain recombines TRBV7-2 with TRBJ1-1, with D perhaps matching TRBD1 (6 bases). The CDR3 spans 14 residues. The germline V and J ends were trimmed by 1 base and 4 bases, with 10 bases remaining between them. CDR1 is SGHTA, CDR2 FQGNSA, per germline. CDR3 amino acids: CASSLVQGLTEAFF. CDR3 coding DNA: TGTGCCAGCAGCTTAGTACAGGGTCTCACTGAAGCTTTCTTT.

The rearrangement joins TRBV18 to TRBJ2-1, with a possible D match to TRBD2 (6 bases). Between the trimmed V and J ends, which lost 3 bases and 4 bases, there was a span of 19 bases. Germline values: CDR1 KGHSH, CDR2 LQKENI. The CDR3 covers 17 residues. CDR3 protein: CASSPQSSVNLYNEQFF. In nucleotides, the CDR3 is TGTGCCAGCTCACCTCAATCTAGCGTAAACCTTTACAATGAGCAGTTCTTC.

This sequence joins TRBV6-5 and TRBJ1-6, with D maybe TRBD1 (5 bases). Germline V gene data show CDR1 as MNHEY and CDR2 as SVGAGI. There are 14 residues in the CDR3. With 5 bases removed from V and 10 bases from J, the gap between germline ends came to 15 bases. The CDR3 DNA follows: TGTGCCAGCAGTCTTGACGCAGGGCTATCACCCCTCCACTTT. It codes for CASSLDAGLSPLHF.

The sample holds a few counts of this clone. CDR3: CASSHTSGTSYEQYF. CDR3 bases: TGTGCCAGCAGTCATACTAGCGGGACCTCCTACGAGCAGTACTTC. This chain connects TRBV27 to TRBJ2-7, with 10 bases matching TRBD2. The junction had 4 bases not matched to a gene; V was cut back by 5 bases and J by 0 bases. Germline CDR1 reads MNHEY; CDR2 reads SMNVEV (reference sequence). This CDR3 comprises 15 residues.

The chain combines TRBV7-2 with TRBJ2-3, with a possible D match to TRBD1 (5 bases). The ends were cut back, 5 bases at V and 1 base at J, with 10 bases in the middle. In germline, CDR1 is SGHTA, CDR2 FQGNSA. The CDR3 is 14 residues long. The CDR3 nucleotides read TGTGCCAGCAGCAGACAGACCGGCACAGATACGCAGTATTTT. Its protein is CASSRQTGTDTQYF.

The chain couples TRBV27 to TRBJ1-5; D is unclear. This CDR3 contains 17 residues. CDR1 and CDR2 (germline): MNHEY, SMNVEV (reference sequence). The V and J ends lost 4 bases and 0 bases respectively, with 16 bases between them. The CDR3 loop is CASSSAPVAYSNQPQHF. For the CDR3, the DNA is TGTGCCAGCAGTTCCGCCCCGGTCGCTTATAGCAATCAGCCCCAGCATTTT.

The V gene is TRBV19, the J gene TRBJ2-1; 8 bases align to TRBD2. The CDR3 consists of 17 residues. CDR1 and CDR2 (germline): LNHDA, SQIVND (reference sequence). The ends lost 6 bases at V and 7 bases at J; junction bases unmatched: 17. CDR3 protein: CASSSPRASGGSNEQFF. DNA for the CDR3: TGTGCCAGTAGCTCCCCTCGAGCGAGCGGGGGATCTAATGAGCAGTTCTTC.

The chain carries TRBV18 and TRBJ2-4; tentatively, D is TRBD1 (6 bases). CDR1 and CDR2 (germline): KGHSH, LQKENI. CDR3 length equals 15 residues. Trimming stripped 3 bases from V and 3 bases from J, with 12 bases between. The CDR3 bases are TGTGCCAGCTCACCTAAGACAGGAGTCAAAAACATTCAGTACTTC. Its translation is CASSPKTGVKNIQYF.